The sample holds many counts of the clone carrying this T cell receptor (beta chain). This entry comes from a study of early T cells in non-severe SARS-CoV-2 infection. The length of the CDR3 is 14 residues. Germline V lookup: CDR1 SQVTM, CDR2 ANQGSEA. Trimming stripped 3 bases from V and 2 bases from J, with 14 bases between. MiXCR, applied by TCRdb to the 5' RACE reads, yields one record per CDR3 protein. The data show tens of thousands of distinct CDR3 sequences, 9.5% to 15% seen once. The clonotype comes from an adult who was a healthcare worker with PCR-confirmed SARS-CoV-2 infection or an uninfected control (not recorded which). The rearrangement uses TRBV29-1 and TRBJ2-7, with D possibly TRBD2 on 6 matching bases. Sequenced sample: whole blood. The DNA of the CDR3 is TGCAGCGTTGATGGCGGGGCCAACCCCTACGAGCAGTACTTC. Its translation: CSVDGGANPYEQYF.